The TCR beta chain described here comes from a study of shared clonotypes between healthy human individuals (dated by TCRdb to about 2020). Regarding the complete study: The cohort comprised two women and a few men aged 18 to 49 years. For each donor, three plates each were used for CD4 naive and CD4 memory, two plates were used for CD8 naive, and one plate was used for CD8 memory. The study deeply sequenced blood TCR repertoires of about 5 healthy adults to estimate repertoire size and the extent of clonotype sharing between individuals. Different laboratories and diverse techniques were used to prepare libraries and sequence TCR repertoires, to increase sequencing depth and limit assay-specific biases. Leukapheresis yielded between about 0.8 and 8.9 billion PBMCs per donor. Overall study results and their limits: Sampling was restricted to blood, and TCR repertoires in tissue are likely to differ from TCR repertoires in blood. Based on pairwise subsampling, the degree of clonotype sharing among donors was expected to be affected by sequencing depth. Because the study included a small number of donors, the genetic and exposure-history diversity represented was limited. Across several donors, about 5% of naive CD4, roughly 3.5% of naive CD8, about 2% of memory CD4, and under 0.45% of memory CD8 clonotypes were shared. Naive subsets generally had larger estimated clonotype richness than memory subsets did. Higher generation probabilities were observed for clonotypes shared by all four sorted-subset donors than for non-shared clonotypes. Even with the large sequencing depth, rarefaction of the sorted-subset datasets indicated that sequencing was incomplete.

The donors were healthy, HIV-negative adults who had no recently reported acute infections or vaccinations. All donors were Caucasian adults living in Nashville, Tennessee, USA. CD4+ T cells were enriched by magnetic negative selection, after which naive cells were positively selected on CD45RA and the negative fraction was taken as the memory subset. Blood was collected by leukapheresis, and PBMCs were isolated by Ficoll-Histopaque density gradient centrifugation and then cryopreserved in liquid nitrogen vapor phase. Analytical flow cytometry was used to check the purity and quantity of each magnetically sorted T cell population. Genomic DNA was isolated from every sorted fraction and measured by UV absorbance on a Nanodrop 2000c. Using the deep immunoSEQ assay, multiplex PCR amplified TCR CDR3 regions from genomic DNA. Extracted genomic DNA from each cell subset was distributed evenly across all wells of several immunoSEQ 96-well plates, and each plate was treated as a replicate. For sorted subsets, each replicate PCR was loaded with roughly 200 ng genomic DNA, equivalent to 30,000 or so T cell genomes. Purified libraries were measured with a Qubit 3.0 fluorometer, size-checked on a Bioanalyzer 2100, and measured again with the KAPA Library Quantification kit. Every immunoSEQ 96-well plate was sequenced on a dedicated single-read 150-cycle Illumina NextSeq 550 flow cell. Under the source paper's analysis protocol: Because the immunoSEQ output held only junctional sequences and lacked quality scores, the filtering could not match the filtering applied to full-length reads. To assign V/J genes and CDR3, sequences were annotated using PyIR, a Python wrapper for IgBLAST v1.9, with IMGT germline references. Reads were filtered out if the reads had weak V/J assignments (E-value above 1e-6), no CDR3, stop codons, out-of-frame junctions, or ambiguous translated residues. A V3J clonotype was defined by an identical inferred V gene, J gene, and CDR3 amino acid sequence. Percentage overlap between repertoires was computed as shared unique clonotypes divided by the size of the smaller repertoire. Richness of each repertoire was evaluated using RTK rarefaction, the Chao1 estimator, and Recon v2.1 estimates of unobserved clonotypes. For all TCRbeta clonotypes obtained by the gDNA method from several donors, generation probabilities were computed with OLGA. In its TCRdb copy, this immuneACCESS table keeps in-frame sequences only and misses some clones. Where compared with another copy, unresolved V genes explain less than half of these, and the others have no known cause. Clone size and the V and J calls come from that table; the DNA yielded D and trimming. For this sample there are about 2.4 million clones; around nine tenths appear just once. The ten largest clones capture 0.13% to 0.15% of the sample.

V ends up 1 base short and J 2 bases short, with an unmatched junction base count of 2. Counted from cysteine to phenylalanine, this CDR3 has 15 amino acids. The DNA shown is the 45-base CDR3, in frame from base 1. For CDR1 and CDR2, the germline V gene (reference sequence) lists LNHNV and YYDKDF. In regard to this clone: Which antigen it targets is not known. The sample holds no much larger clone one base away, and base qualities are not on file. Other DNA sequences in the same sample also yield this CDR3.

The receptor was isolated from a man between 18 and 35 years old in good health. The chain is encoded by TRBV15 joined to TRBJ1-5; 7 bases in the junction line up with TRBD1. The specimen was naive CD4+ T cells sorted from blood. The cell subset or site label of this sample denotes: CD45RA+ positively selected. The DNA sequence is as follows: TGTGCCACCAGCAGAGTCGGACAGGGCAATCAGCCCCAGCATTTT. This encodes CATSRVGQGNQPQHF.